This entry lists 26 T cell receptor beta chains sequenced from one sample in a study of control samples from healthy donors and cancer patients. Data came from immunoSEQ multiplex PCR; TCRdb stores just in-frame clones and leaves some out. The sample has 21,000 or so clones; 85% to 90% are singletons. The sample comprised PBMCs. The source of these receptors is a man aged 55 to 69 with head and neck cancer.

The CDR3 here is CASSIEGQGTDTQYF. In DNA form, the CDR3 reads TGTGCCAGTAGTATAGAGGGGCAAGGGACAGATACGCAGTATTTT. The chain employs TRBV19 and TRBJ2-3; perhaps TRBD1 as D (5 bases). Germline V gene data show CDR1 as LNHDA and CDR2 as SQIVND (reference sequence). The length of the CDR3 is 15 residues. Between the trimmed V and J ends, which lost 0 bases and 3 bases, there was a span of 10 bases.

The chain links TRBV27 to TRBJ2-1, with 8 bases fitting TRBD2. Trimming removed 3 bases from V and 8 bases from J; junction bases left unmatched: 12. The CDR3 totals 16 residues. Germline CDR1 is MNHEY and CDR2 is SMNVEV (reference sequence). CDR3 protein: CASSLTGGRYGDEQFF. For the CDR3, the DNA is TGTGCCAGCAGTTTGACGGGAGGGCGCTATGGCGATGAGCAGTTCTTC.

The V call is TRBV30, the J call TRBJ1-4; D might be TRBD1 (5 bases). The CDR3 contains 13 residues. The germline CDR1 and CDR2 sequences are GTSNPN and SVGIG (reference sequence). V was shortened by 0 bases and J by 6 bases, with 8 bases between the two germline ends. Here the CDR3 reads CAWSVWGDEKLFF. For the CDR3, the DNA is TGTGCCTGGAGTGTATGGGGGGATGAAAAACTGTTTTTT.

This clone was counted between two and nine times. The chain couples TRBV4-1 to TRBJ1-1, with a possible D match to TRBD1 (5 bases). Germline V CDR1 and CDR2: MGHRA, YSYEKL. With 2 bases removed from V and 2 bases from J, the gap between germline ends came to 12 bases. This CDR3 is 15 amino acids long. CDR3 amino acids: CASSQRQMVNTEAFF. The DNA of the CDR3 is TGCGCCAGCAGCCAACGACAGATGGTCAACACTGAAGCTTTCTTT.

This clone has only a few counts. The chain links TRBV6-1 to TRBJ2-1; 9 nucleotides match TRBD1. Germline V lookup: CDR1 MNHNS, CDR2 SASEGT. The CDR3 has 18 amino acids. The V segment lost 0 bases and the J segment 7 bases; nucleotides outside the gene matches: 13. CDR3 coding DNA: TGTGCCAGCAGTGAAGCGCTACAGGGGGCTACCAGAAGGAATGAGCAGTTCTTC. This translates into CASSEALQGATRRNEQFF.

This chain uses TRBV20-1 with TRBJ2-3; D is ambiguous. The germline V and J ends were trimmed by 6 bases and 2 bases, with 6 bases remaining between them. Germline CDR1 and CDR2: DFQATT and SNEGSKA (reference sequence). This CDR3 comprises 11 residues. DNA of the CDR3: TGCAGTGCCAAGATCACAGATACGCAGTATTTT. Its translation is CSAKITDTQYF.

This rearrangement joins TRBV29-1 to TRBJ2-7; TRBD2 matches 13 bases. This CDR3 contains 13 residues. Germline CDR1 and CDR2: SQVTM and ANQGSEA. Trimming removed 4 bases from V and 7 bases from J; junction bases left unmatched: 4. The CDR3 DNA reads as TGCAGCGTTGGCGGACTAGCGGGAGTGGAGCAGTACTTC. It codes for CSVGGLAGVEQYF.

The chain joins TRBV5-1 to TRBJ2-5; 12 bases line up with TRBD2. The CDR3 covers 14 residues. Germline lookup yields CDR1 SGHRS and CDR2 YFSETQ. The V segment lost 6 bases and the J segment 5 bases; nucleotides outside the gene matches: 5. CDR3 sequence (DNA): TGCGCCAGCACCCTAGCGGGAGGGGGGGAGACCCAGTACTTC. Protein: CASTLAGGGETQYF. The full variable domain, with the rest looked up from reference TRBV5-1 and TRBJ2-5, is KAGVTQTPRYLIKTRGQQVTLSCSPISGHRSVSWYQQTPGQGLQFLFEYFSETQRNKGNFPGRFSGRQFSNSRSEMNVSTLELGDSALYLCASTLAGGGETQYFGPGTRLLVL.

The count of this clone is one. The genes are TRBV2 and TRBJ2-3; 8 bases match TRBD1. The CDR3 totals 16 residues. Losses at the gene ends were 1 base for V and 2 bases for J; bases not matched to a gene: 5. Germline V CDR1 and CDR2: SNHLY, FYNNEI. This CDR3 is CASSEGDRLFTDTQYF. CDR3 coding DNA: TGTGCCAGCAGTGAAGGGGACAGGCTTTTCACAGATACGCAGTATTTT.

The chain is built from TRBV7-2 and TRBJ2-5; 9 positions agree with TRBD1. Germline CDR1 is SGHTA and CDR2 is FQGNSA. With 1 base clipped from V and 4 bases from J, the junction kept 7 bases outside the gene matches. CDR3 size: 16 residues. The CDR3 loop reads CASSLGGQGRRETQYF. The CDR3, as DNA: TGTGCCAGCAGCTTAGGAGGACAGGGGAGGCGAGAGACCCAGTACTTC.

This clone was found a few times. The rearrangement uses TRBV6-5 and TRBJ1-6; the match to TRBD1 covers 7 bases. CDR1 and CDR2 from the germline V gene are MNHEY and SVGAGI. The CDR3 runs to 15 residues. The trim removed 5 bases at V and 9 bases at J, leaving 10 bases unmatched. CDR3 coding DNA: TGTGCCAGCAGTATTCAGGGGGAGACAGTTTCACCCCTCCACTTT. It is translated as CASSIQGETVSPLHF.

By its share, this clone is medium-sized. The rearrangement uses TRBV7-3 and TRBJ2-3; 9 positions match TRBD2. The length of the CDR3 is 15 residues. Germline V gene sequence: CDR1 SGHTA, CDR2 FQGTGA. V was pared by 10 bases and J by 0 bases, with 8 bases of the junction left unmatched. CDR3 sequence: CATSRLAASTDTQYF. CDR3 DNA: TGTGCCACATCACGACTAGCGGCTAGCACAGATACGCAGTATTTT.

This clone was counted between two and nine times. V and J are TRBV5-6 and TRBJ1-2; TRBD1 matches at 7 bases. Trimming took 4 bases from V and 4 from J; bases not matched to a gene: 7. The CDR3 is 14 residues long. Germline V lookup: CDR1 SGHDT, CDR2 YYEEEE. DNA of the CDR3: TGTGCCAGCAGCGGGTACAGGGGAGGCTATGGCTACACCTTC. Its protein is CASSGYRGGYGYTF.

This chain joins TRBV9 and TRBJ2-3, with D perhaps matching TRBD2 (6 bases). The CDR3 is 11 residues long. Trimming removed 5 bases from V and 6 bases from J, with 7 bases in between. Per germline, CDR1 SGDLS and CDR2 YYNGEE. The CDR3 protein is CASRAGDTQYF. The CDR3 nucleotides are TGTGCCAGCAGGGCGGGGGATACGCAGTATTTT.

This chain joins TRBV6-5 and TRBJ2-5; TRBD1 matches 8 bases. V shed 8 bases, J shed 6 bases, and the junction held 8 bases outside the gene matches. In germline, CDR1 is MNHEY, CDR2 SVGAGI. This CDR3 has 13 residues. The CDR3, as DNA: TGTGCCAGCGCAGGGGGCTTGGGGAAGACCCAGTACTTC. Amino acid sequence: CASAGGLGKTQYF.

The V gene is TRBV30, the J gene TRBJ2-1; a possible D gene is TRBD2 (5 bases). CDR1 GTSNPN and CDR2 SVGIG come from the germline V gene (reference sequence). Trimming removed 1 base from V and 1 base from J, with 8 bases in between. The CDR3 is 14 amino acids. The CDR3 bases are TGTGCCTGGAGTGGCGGCGGGTCCTACAATGAGCAGTTCTTC. It yields the protein CAWSGGGSYNEQFF.

The rearrangement uses TRBV11-2 and TRBJ2-7; D may be TRBD1 (5 bases). Germline V lookup: CDR1 SGHAT, CDR2 FQNNGV. The CDR3 totals 12 residues. V was cut by 5 bases and J by 3 bases, with 8 bases left in between. As DNA, the CDR3 is TGTGCCAGCAGCCCAGACAGCTACGAGCAGTACTTC. Its translation is CASSPDSYEQYF.

This chain connects TRBV18 to TRBJ2-4; D tentatively fits TRBD1 or TRBD2 (5 bases each). This CDR3 region has 16 residues. Per the germline V gene, CDR1 is KGHSH and CDR2 is LQKENI. Trimming stripped 6 bases from V and 2 bases from J, with 17 bases between. The DNA for the CDR3 is TGTGCCAGCTCCGGGGAAGGGGCCGGGACCAAAAACATTCAGTACTTC. Its protein is CASSGEGAGTKNIQYF.

The V gene is TRBV27, the J gene TRBJ2-1; 9 bases map to TRBD2. Germline CDR1 reads MNHEY; CDR2 reads SMNVEV (reference sequence). The CDR3 is made up of 16 amino acids. The V and J ends lost 0 bases and 2 bases, in that order; junction bases with no gene match: 2. CDR3 protein: CASSLSSSGTYNEQFF. The CDR3, as DNA: TGTGCCAGCAGTTTATCGTCTAGCGGGACCTACAATGAGCAGTTCTTC.

The CDR3 bases are TGTGCCAGCAGCTACGACGGGGCTAATGAGCAGTTCTTC. As protein: CASSYDGANEQFF. The rearrangement uses TRBV11-3 and TRBJ2-1, with D perhaps TRBD1 or TRBD2 (5 bases each). Trimming removed 4 bases from V and 7 bases from J, with 11 bases in between. Germline V CDR1 and CDR2: SGHNT, YENEEA. The CDR3 contains 13 residues.

The genes are TRBV2 and TRBJ1-1, with 7 bases fitting TRBD1. V gave up 5 bases and J gave up 7 bases; unmatched junction bases: 7. This CDR3 has 13 amino acids. Per the germline V gene, CDR1 is SNHLY and CDR2 is FYNNEI. The CDR3 DNA reads TGTGCCAGCAGTCAACAGGGGACCGGTGAAGCTTTCTTT. Translated: CASSQQGTGEAFF.

The CDR3 DNA is TGCGCCAGCAGCCAAGATGCGGTTAGGCCCTACAATGAGCAGTTCTTC. Translation: CASSQDAVRPYNEQFF. V usage is TRBV4-1 and J usage is TRBJ2-1, with D unresolved. The V end was cut by 0 bases, the J end by 2 bases, with 11 bases between. Germline CDR1 MGHRA, CDR2 YSYEKL. CDR3 length equals 16 residues.

In DNA form, the CDR3 reads TGTGCCTGGAGTGTAGGGACAGCAAACACCATATATTTT. It is translated as CAWSVGTANTIYF. The chain links TRBV30 to TRBJ1-3; the match to TRBD1 covers 7 bases. The J segment lost 6 bases and the V segment lost 0 bases, leaving 2 bases of the junction unmatched. CDR1 is GTSNPN and CDR2 is SVGIG in the germline V gene (reference sequence). The CDR3 is 13 amino acids.

The chain is built from TRBV7-8 and TRBJ2-1; either TRBD1 or TRBD2 may supply D (5 bases each). V was cut by 5 bases and J by 9 bases, with 8 bases left in between. This CDR3 is built from 11 residues. Germline CDR1 reads SGHVS; CDR2 reads FQNEAQ. CDR3 residues: CASSPGGEQFF. CDR3 coding DNA: TGTGCCAGCAGCCCTGGGGGTGAGCAGTTCTTC.

The CDR3 DNA reads as TGTGCCAGCAGTTTGGGGCGACCGGACGAAGCTTTCTTT. Translated: CASSLGRPDEAFF. The chain recombines TRBV12-3 or TRBV12-4 with TRBJ1-1; D might be TRBD1 (5 bases). The V end was cut by 3 bases, the J end by 8 bases, with 13 bases between. This CDR3 contains 13 residues.

The chain joins TRBV6-5 to TRBJ2-1, with a weak D call TRBD1 (5 bases). The CDR3 covers 13 residues. Per the germline V gene, CDR1 is MNHEY and CDR2 is SVGAGI. V gave up 6 bases and J gave up 7 bases, with 13 bases separating them. Here the CDR3 DNA reads TGTGCCAGCAGGTGGGGCGGTGGTAATGAGCAGTTCTTC. Protein: CASRWGGGNEQFF.